These 26 T cell receptor beta chains originate from one sample sequenced in a study of T-cell memory formation after mild COVID-19. TCRdb recomputed calls from the 5' RACE reads with MiXCR, one row per CDR3 protein. The sample records about 290,000 distinct CDR3 sequences, 15% being singletons. Sample: PBMCs or a T cell subset sorted from them (not recorded which). Every receptor here comes from a man aged 18 to 30 who had mild COVID-19 (a few samples of this study predate the infection). Cell type and time point are not known.

This chain uses TRBV7-2 with TRBJ1-1; 7 nucleotides agree with TRBD1. Germline lookup yields CDR1 SGHTA and CDR2 FQGNSA. V trimming: 5 bases; J trimming: 0 bases; junction bases outside the gene matches: 9. This CDR3 spans 16 amino acids. The CDR3 nucleotides read TGTGCCAGCAGCACCGACAGGGTTGGTATGAACACTGAAGCTTTCTTT. It yields the protein CASSTDRVGMNTEAFF.

Only a few counts were recorded for this clonotype. The J gene is TRBJ2-5, the V gene TRBV5-1, with 7 bases fitting TRBD1. Germline V gene sequence: CDR1 SGHRS, CDR2 YFSETQ. CDR3 size: 15 residues. Losses at the gene ends were 7 bases for V and 4 bases for J; bases not matched to a gene: 13. The CDR3 loop is CASGRQGEGRETQYF. In DNA form, the CDR3 reads TGCGCCAGCGGAAGGCAGGGGGAAGGCAGAGAGACCCAGTACTTC.

In this sample, this clonotype turned up many times. The rearrangement links TRBV7-9 to TRBJ2-3; D ambiguous. The CDR3 runs 14 residues. V was clipped by 5 bases and J by 0 bases, with 9 bases between them. CDR1 and CDR2 (germline): SEHNR, FQNEAQ (reference sequence). The CDR3 here is CASSAQGSTDTQYF. The CDR3 DNA is TGTGCCAGCAGCGCCCAAGGGAGCACAGATACGCAGTATTTT.

This clonotype was picked up many times. This chain links TRBV10-2 with TRBJ2-3, with a weak D call TRBD2 (6 bases). The germline gives CDR1 WSHSY, CDR2 SAAADI. V was shortened by 1 base and J by 1 base, with 9 bases between the two germline ends. The CDR3 is made up of 15 amino acids. The CDR3 here is CASSEWVAGTDTQYF. The CDR3 DNA reads TGCGCCAGCAGTGAGTGGGTAGCGGGCACAGATACGCAGTATTTT.

The chain recombines TRBV7-9 with TRBJ2-5; D call uncertain. Trimming pared 5 bases from V and 9 bases from J, leaving 22 bases between. This CDR3 contains 15 residues. The germline V gene encodes CDR1 SEHNR and CDR2 FQNEAQ (reference sequence). Here the CDR3 reads CASSPSANRGFAQYF. The CDR3 nucleotides are TGTGCCAGCAGCCCCTCAGCCAACCGAGGTTTTGCCCAGTACTTC.

This clonotype was counted between two and nine times. The chain has TRBV4-2 and TRBJ2-3; TRBD2 agrees at 9 bases. Germline-derived CDR1 and CDR2 are LGHNA and YNFKEQ. V lost 1 base and J lost 3; bases outside the gene matches: 5. This CDR3 region has 16 residues. The CDR3 loop is CASSQAAGGLTDTQYF. CDR3 in DNA: TGTGCCAGCAGCCAAGCAGCGGGGGGTTTGACAGATACGCAGTATTTT.

This clonotype was detected a few times. This rearrangement joins TRBV2 to TRBJ2-4; tentative D call: TRBD2 (5 bases). The V end was cut by 4 bases, the J end by 1 base, with 11 bases between. In germline, CDR1 is SNHLY, CDR2 FYNNEI. The CDR3 is 15 residues long. CDR3 in amino acids: CASSGWRLAKNIQYF. Here the CDR3 DNA reads TGTGCCAGCAGTGGGTGGAGGCTTGCCAAAAACATTCAGTACTTC.

This clonotype was found many times. This chain uses TRBV7-2 with TRBJ2-4, with a tentative D call TRBD2 (6 bases). The CDR3 consists of 14 residues. The ends were cut back, 5 bases at V and 0 bases at J, with 8 bases in the middle. Per the germline V gene, CDR1 is SGHTA and CDR2 is FQGNSA. Here the CDR3 DNA reads TGTGCCAGCAGCCCGGGACTAGCCAAAAACATTCAGTACTTC. It is translated as CASSPGLAKNIQYF.

This clonotype has only a few counts. V and J are TRBV12-3 or TRBV12-4 and TRBJ2-3, with 7 nucleotides matching TRBD2. CDR3 length: 16 amino acids. V lost 6 bases, J lost 1 base, and 10 bases stayed unmatched. DNA of the CDR3: TGTGCCAGCAGCACCTCGGTACGGGGGGGCACAGATACGCAGTATTTT. As protein: CASSTSVRGGTDTQYF.

The chain is built from TRBV7-9 and TRBJ2-1; 11 nucleotides agree with TRBD1. CDR1 SEHNR and CDR2 FQNEAQ come from the germline V gene (reference sequence). The CDR3 has 15 amino acids. The trim removed 1 base at V and 10 bases at J, leaving 6 bases unmatched. The CDR3 loop reads CASSLVGQGGPEQFF. For the CDR3, the DNA is TGTGCCAGCAGCTTAGTGGGACAGGGGGGCCCAGAGCAGTTCTTC.

This clonotype was seen ten or more times. J is TRBJ1-2 and V is TRBV4-2; D perhaps matches TRBD1 (5 bases). V dropped 7 bases and J dropped 2 bases, with 11 bases sitting between them. From germline, CDR1 is LGHNA and CDR2 YNFKEQ. This CDR3 spans 13 amino acids. CDR3 amino acids: CASKRGPNYGYTF. CDR3 DNA sequence: TGTGCCAGCAAACGGGGACCGAACTATGGCTACACCTTC.

The J gene is TRBJ2-7, the V gene TRBV3-1, with D perhaps matching TRBD1 (6 bases). Per germline, CDR1 LGHDT and CDR2 YNNKEL (reference sequence). V lost 1 base, J lost 2 bases, and 12 bases lay in between. This CDR3 region has 15 residues. DNA of the CDR3: TGTGCCAGCAGCCAAGGATGTACAGGGACCTACGAGCAGTACGTC. Encoded protein: CASSQGCTGTYEQYV.

This clonotype was detected a few times. The gene calls are TRBV5-1 and TRBJ1-5; D might be TRBD1 (6 bases). V was trimmed by 6 bases and J by 5 bases, leaving 12 bases between them. The CDR3 loop spans 13 amino acids. The germline V gene has CDR1 SGHRS and CDR2 YFSETQ. The DNA of the CDR3 is TGCGCCAGCATATATTCAGGGGATCAGCCCCAGCATTTT. Amino acids: CASIYSGDQPQHF.

This clonotype occurred a few times. CDR3 in amino acids: CASSLPIAKNIQYF. Written as DNA, the CDR3 is TGCGCCAGCAGCCTCCCCATAGCCAAAAACATTCAGTACTTC. This chain connects TRBV4-1 to TRBJ2-4; D gene uncertain. The V gene's germline CDR1 is MGHRA and CDR2 YSYEKL. The CDR3 is 14 residues long. V was trimmed by 4 bases and J by 0 bases, leaving 7 bases between them.

The chain recombines TRBV19 with TRBJ1-2, with TRBD1 matching over 7 bases. The germline V gene encodes CDR1 LNHDA and CDR2 SQIVND (reference sequence). The CDR3 extends over 14 amino acids. The junction had 11 bases not matched to a gene; V was cut back by 8 bases and J by 5 bases. The CDR3, as DNA: TGTGCCAGTCTGGGACAGTCGATAGGGTATGGCTACACCTTC. This gives the protein CASLGQSIGYGYTF.

This clonotype appeared a few times. The genes are TRBV27 and TRBJ2-7, with D perhaps matching TRBD1 (5 bases). This CDR3 has 17 amino acids. Germline V gene sequence: CDR1 MNHEY, CDR2 SMNVEV (reference sequence). Trimming stripped 0 bases from V and 1 base from J, with 16 bases between. Written as DNA, the CDR3 is TGTGCCAGCAGTTTATCTCGACAGATTGGTCCTTCCTACGAGCAGTACTTC. Encoded protein: CASSLSRQIGPSYEQYF.

The chain links TRBV6-2 or TRBV6-3 to TRBJ2-5, with D possibly being TRBD1 (6 bases). The V gene lost 7 bases and the J gene lost 5 bases, with 11 bases spanning the gap. The CDR3 totals 12 residues. Germline lookup yields CDR1 MNHEY and CDR2 SVGEGT. CDR3 sequence reads: CASTPGDETQYF. For the CDR3, the DNA is TGTGCCAGCACCCCAGGGGATGAGACCCAGTACTTC.

V and J are TRBV4-3 and TRBJ1-1, with D uncertain. This CDR3 is 13 amino acids long. Germline V gives CDR1 LGHNA, CDR2 YSLEER. V shed 3 bases and J shed 4 bases, with 9 bases lying between them. Here the CDR3 DNA reads TGCGCCAGCAGCCAGGAGTGGAGCACTGAAGCTTTCTTT. The encoded protein is CASSQEWSTEAFF.

J is TRBJ1-2 and V is TRBV4-1, with 7 bases that match TRBD1. CDR1 MGHRA and CDR2 YSYEKL come from the germline V gene. The CDR3 contains 20 residues. Germline trimming cut 2 bases from V and 1 base from J; bases unmatched to any gene: 19. CDR3 sequence: CASSQPQARQGAGFNYGYTF. The CDR3 DNA follows: TGCGCCAGCAGCCAACCCCAAGCCCGACAGGGAGCAGGATTTAACTATGGCTACACCTTC.

The V and J genes are TRBV2 and TRBJ1-2; the D gene is possibly TRBD1 (5 bases). This CDR3 has 12 residues. CDR1 is SNHLY and CDR2 is FYNNEI in the germline V gene. V was pared by 8 bases and J by 3 bases, with 10 bases between. CDR3 in amino acids: CASRGGDYGYTF. DNA of the CDR3: TGTGCCAGCCGAGGAGGGGACTATGGCTACACCTTC. Drawing the rest from reference TRBV2 and TRBJ1-2, the complete variable domain is EPEVTQTPSHQVTQMGQEVILRCVPISNHLYFYWYRQILGQKVEFLVSFYNNEISEKSEIFDDQFSVERPDGSNFTLKIRSTKLEDSAMYFCASRGGDYGYTFGSGTRLTVV.

This clonotype appeared a few times. This may stem from a read error, because a much larger clone lies one nucleotide away. The genes are TRBV4-1 and TRBJ1-2; unclear D gene. Between the trimmed V and J ends, which lost 1 base and 2 bases, there was a span of 5 bases. The CDR3 has 13 residues. CDR1 and CDR2 (germline): MGHRA, YSYEKL. CDR3 nucleotides: TGCGCCAGCAGCCAAGGAGAGAACTATGGCTACACCTTC. It translates to CASSQGENYGYTF.

This clonotype was seen a handful of times. The chain links TRBV7-2 to TRBJ2-1, with 8 bases identical to TRBD2. There are 17 residues in the CDR3. Germline V lookup: CDR1 SGHTA, CDR2 FQGNSA. Germline trimming cut 1 base from V and 3 bases from J; bases unmatched to any gene: 8. For the CDR3, the DNA is TGTGCCAGCAGCTTAGGCGGGTGGGGACTAGACTACAATGAGCAGTTCTTC. This codes for CASSLGGWGLDYNEQFF. The full variable domain, in which reference TRBV7-2 and TRBJ2-1 provide the parts outside the CDR3, is GAGVSQSPSNKVTEKGKDVELRCDPISGHTALYWYRQSLGQGLEFLIYFQGNSAPDKSGLPSDRFSAERTGGSVSTLTIQRTQQEDSAVYLCASSLGGWGLDYNEQFFGPGTRLTVL.

This clonotype has a count of ten or more. The chain employs TRBV18 and TRBJ2-2; D may be TRBD1 (5 bases). Germline V gives CDR1 KGHSH, CDR2 LQKENI. CDR3 length equals 16 residues. V was trimmed by 1 base and J by 1 base, leaving 10 bases between them. For the CDR3, the DNA is TGTGCCAGCTCACCACGTAGCCAGGGGAACACCGGGGAGCTGTTTTTT. It yields the protein CASSPRSQGNTGELFF. Combining the CDR3 with reference TRBV18 and TRBJ2-2 gives the whole variable domain NAGVMQNPRHLVRRRGQEARLRCSPMKGHSHVYWYRQLPEEGLKFMVYLQKENIIDESGMPKERFSAEFPKEGPSILRIQQVVRGDSAAYFCASSPRSQGNTGELFFGEGSRLTVL.

V gene TRBV7-9 combines with J gene TRBJ2-3; D is uncertain. Germline V gene data show CDR1 as SEHNR and CDR2 as FQNEAQ (reference sequence). With 5 bases removed from V and 1 base from J, the gap between germline ends came to 13 bases. The CDR3 has 15 amino acids. CDR3 protein: CASSPLLVGTDTQYF. The CDR3 nucleotides read TGTGCCAGCAGCCCCTTGTTGGTAGGCACAGATACGCAGTATTTT.

J is TRBJ2-2 and V is TRBV6-5; D not certain. The CDR3 sequence is 15 residues long. From germline, CDR1 is MNHEY and CDR2 SVGAGI. Trimming shortened V by 0 bases and J by 5 bases, and 10 bases separated the two germline ends. CDR3 bases: TGTGCCAGCAGTTACTCGATGATACGAACCGGGGAGCTGTTTTTT. Its protein product is CASSYSMIRTGELFF.

This chain uses TRBV24-1 with TRBJ2-1; D is possibly TRBD1 (5 bases). The V and J ends lost 6 bases and 6 bases respectively, with 20 bases between them. Per germline, CDR1 KGHDR and CDR2 SFDVKD. The CDR3 runs to 16 residues. CDR3 sequence reads: CATSTIQGNGINEQFF. The CDR3 DNA sequence: TGTGCCACCAGTACAATTCAGGGTAATGGAATCAATGAGCAGTTCTTC.